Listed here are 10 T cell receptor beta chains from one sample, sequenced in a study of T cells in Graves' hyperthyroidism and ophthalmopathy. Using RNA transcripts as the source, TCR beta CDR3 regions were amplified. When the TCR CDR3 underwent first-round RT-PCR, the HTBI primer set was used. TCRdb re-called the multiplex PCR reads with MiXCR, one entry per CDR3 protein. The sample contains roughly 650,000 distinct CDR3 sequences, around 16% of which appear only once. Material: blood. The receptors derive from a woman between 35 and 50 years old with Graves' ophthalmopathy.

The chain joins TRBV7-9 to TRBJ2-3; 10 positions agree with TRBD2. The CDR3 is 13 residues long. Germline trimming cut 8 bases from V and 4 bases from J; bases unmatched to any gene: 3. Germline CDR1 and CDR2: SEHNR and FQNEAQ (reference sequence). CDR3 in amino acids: CASGLAVADTQYF. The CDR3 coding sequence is TGTGCCAGCGGACTAGCGGTGGCAGATACGCAGTATTTT.

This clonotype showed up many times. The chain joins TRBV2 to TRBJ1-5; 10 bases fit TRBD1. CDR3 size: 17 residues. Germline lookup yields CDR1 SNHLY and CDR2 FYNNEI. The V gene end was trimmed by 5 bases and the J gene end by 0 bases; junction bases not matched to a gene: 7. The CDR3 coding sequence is TGTGCCAGCAGTACGCCGGGACAGGGGCTTAGCAATCAGCCCCAGCATTTT. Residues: CASSTPGQGLSNQPQHF.

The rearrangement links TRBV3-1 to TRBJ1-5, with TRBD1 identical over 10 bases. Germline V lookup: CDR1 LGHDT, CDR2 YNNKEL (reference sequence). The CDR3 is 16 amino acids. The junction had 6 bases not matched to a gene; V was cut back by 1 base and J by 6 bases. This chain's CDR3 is CASSQGTGGSVQPQHF. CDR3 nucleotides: TGTGCCAGCAGCCAAGGGACAGGGGGAAGTGTTCAGCCCCAGCATTTT.

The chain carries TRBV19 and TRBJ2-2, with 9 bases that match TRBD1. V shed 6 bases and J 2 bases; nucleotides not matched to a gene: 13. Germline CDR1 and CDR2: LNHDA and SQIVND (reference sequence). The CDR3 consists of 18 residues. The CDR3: CASRGLEQGADNTGELFF. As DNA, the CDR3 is TGTGCCAGTAGGGGACTCGAACAGGGGGCGGACAACACCGGGGAGCTGTTTTTT.

CDR3 in DNA: TGTGCCAGCAGCCGCCGGGACAGGGGGCGTGAAAAACTGTTTTTT. Amino acids: CASSRRDRGREKLFF. The rearrangement uses TRBV12-3 or TRBV12-4 and TRBJ1-4; TRBD1 matches at 12 bases. The CDR3 consists of 15 residues. J was trimmed by 7 bases and V by 6 bases; bases with no gene match: 6.

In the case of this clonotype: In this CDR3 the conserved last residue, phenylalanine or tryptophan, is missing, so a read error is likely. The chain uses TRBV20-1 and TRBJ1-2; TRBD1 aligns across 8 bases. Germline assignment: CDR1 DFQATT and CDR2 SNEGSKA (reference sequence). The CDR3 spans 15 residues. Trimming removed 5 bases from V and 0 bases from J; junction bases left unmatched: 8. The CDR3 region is CSAYQGAKTNYGYTL. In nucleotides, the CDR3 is TGCAGTGCTTATCAGGGGGCTAAAACTAACTATGGCTACACCCTC.

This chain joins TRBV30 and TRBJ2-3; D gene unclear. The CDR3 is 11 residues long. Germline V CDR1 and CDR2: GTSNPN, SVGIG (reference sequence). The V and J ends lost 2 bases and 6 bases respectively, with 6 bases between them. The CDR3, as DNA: TGTGCCTGGAGTATTGCGGATACGCAGTATTTT. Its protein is CAWSIADTQYF.

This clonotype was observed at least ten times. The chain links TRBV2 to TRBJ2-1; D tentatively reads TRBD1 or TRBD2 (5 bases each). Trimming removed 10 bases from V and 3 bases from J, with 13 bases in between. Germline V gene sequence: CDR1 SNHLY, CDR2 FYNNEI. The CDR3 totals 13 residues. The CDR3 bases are TGTGCCACCGGGACCCTGGTCTACAATGAGCAGTTCTTC. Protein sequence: CATGTLVYNEQFF.

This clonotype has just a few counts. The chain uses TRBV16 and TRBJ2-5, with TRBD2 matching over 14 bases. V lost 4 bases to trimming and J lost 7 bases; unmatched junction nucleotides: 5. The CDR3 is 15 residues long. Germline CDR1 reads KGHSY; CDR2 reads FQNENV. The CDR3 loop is CASSRTSGGPGTQYF. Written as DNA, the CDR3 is TGTGCCAGCAGCCGGACTAGCGGGGGGCCCGGGACCCAGTACTTC.

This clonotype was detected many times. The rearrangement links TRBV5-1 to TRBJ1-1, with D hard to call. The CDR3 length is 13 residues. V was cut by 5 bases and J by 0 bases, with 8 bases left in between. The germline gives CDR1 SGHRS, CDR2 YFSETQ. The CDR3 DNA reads TGCGCCAGCAGAAAGGACGTGAACACTGAAGCTTTCTTT. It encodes CASRKDVNTEAFF. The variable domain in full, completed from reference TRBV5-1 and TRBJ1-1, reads KAGVTQTPRYLIKTRGQQVTLSCSPISGHRSVSWYQQTPGQGLQFLFEYFSETQRNKGNFPGRFSGRQFSNSRSEMNVSTLELGDSALYLCASRKDVNTEAFFGQGTRLTVV.